This T cell receptor beta chain is drawn from a study of blood T cells in healthy people across ages. Study-level findings and limits: Greater diversity and more naive CD4+ cells were seen in long-lived donors than in aged donors. Naive T cell percentage showed a strong correlation with TCR beta diversity.

This clonotype showed up just a few times. Its matching antigen is unknown. The use of a sample-barcoded 5' primer and a J-beta primer mix characterized a second PCR of roughly 6 to 11 cycles. TCRdb recomputed calls from the 5' RACE reads with MiXCR, one row per CDR3 protein. The repertoire holds roughly 1.5 million distinct CDR3 sequences, approximately 42% seen once, with about 4.1% in the top ten. The material sequenced was blood. The sequence was collected from a woman aged 18-30 years in good health.

The CDR3 nucleotides are TGCGCCAGCAGCCAAGATACGGGGACGGCTCAGCCCCAGCATTTT. This sequence encodes CASSQDTGTAQPQHF. This sequence joins TRBV4-1 and TRBJ1-5, with a weak D call TRBD1 (5 bases). The V gene's germline CDR1 is MGHRA and CDR2 YSYEKL. CDR3 size: 15 residues. The V end lost 0 bases, the J end lost 6 bases, and 12 bases lay between the germline ends.